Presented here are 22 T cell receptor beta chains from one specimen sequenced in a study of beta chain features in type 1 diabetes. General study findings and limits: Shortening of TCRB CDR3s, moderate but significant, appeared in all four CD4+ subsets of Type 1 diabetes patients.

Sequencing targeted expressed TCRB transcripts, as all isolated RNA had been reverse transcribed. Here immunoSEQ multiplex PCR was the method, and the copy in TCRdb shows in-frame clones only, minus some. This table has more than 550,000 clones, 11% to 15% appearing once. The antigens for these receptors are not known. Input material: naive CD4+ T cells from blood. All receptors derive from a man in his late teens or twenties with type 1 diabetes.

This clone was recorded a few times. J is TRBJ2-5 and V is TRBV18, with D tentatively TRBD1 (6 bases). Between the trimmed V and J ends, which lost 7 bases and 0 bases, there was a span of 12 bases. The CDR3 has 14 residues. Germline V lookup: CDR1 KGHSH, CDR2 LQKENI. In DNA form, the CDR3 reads TGTGCCAGCTTCTTCGGACAGAACCAAGAGACCCAGTACTTC. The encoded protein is CASFFGQNQETQYF.

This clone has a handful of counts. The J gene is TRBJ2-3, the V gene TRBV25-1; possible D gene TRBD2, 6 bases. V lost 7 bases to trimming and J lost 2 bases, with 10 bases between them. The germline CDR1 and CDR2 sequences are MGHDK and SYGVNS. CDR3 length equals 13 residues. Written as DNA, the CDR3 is TGTGCCAGCACTAGCGACTCCACAGATACGCAGTATTTT. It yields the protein CASTSDSTDTQYF.

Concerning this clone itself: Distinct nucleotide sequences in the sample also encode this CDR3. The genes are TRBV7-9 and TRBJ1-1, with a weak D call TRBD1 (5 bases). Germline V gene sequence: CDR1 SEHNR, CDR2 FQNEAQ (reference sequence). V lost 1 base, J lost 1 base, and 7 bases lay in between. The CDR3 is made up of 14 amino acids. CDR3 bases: TGTGCCAGCAGCTTAGGACAGTCGAACACTGAAGCTTTCTTT. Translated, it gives CASSLGQSNTEAFF.

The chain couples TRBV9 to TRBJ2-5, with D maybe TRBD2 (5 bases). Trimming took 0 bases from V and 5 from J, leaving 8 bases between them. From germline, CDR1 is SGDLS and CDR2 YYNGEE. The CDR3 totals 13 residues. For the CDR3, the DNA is TGTGCCAGCAGCGTAGGAAGAGGGGAGACCCAGTACTTC. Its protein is CASSVGRGETQYF.

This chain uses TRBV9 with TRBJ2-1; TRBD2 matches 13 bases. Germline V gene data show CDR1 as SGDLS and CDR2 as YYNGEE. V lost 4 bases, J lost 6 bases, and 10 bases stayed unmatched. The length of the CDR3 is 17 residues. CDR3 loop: CASSTSGLAGVINEQFF. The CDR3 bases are TGTGCCAGCAGCACCTCCGGACTAGCGGGGGTGATCAATGAGCAGTTCTTC.

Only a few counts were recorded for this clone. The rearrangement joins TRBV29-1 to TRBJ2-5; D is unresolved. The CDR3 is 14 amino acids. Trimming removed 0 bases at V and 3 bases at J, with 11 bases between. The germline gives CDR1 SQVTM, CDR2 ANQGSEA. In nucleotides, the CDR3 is TGCAGCGTTGAAGATGCGGCCCTAAAAGAGACCCAGTACTTC. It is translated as CSVEDAALKETQYF.

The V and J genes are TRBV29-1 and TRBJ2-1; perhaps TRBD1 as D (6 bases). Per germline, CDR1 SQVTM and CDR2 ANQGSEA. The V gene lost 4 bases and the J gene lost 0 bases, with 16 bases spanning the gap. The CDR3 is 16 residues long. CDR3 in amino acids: CSVVSPDRSSYNEQFF. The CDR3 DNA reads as TGCAGCGTTGTATCCCCTGACAGGAGCTCCTACAATGAGCAGTTCTTC.

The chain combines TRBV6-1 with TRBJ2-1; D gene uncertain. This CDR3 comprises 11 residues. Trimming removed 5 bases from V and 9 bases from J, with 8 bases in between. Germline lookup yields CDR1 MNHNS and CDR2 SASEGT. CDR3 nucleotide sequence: TGTGCCAGCAGTCGACTGTTTGAGCAGTTCTTC. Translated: CASSRLFEQFF.

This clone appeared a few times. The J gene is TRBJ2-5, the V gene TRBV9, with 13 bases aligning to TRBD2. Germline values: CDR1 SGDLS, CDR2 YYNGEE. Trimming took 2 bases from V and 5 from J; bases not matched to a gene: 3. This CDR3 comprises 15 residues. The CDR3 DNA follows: TGTGCCAGCAGCGTGGGGACTAGCGGGATCGAGACCCAGTACTTC. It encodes CASSVGTSGIETQYF.

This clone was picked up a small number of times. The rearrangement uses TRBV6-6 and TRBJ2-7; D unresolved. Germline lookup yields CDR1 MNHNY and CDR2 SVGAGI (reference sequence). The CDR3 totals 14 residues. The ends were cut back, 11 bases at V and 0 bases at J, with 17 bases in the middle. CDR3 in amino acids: CARASTELSYEQYF. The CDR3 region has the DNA TGTGCCCGCGCTTCGACGGAGCTCTCCTACGAGCAGTACTTC.

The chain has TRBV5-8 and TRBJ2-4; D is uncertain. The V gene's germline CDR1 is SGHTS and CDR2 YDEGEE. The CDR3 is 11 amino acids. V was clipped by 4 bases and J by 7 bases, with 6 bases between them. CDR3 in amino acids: CASSPHNIQYF. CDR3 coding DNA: TGTGCCAGCAGCCCCCACAACATTCAGTACTTC.

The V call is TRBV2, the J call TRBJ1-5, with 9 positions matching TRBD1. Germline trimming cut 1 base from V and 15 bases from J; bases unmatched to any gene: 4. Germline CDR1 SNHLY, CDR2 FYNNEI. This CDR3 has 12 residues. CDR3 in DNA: TGTGCCAGCAGTGAAGTGGGACAGGGAGGGCATTTT. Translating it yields CASSEVGQGGHF. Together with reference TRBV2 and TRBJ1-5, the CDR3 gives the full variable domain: EPEVTQTPSHQVTQMGQEVILRCVPISNHLYFYWYRQILGQKVEFLVSFYNNEISEKSEIFDDQFSVERPDGSNFTLKIRSTKLEDSAMYFCASSEVGQGGHFGDGTRLSIL.

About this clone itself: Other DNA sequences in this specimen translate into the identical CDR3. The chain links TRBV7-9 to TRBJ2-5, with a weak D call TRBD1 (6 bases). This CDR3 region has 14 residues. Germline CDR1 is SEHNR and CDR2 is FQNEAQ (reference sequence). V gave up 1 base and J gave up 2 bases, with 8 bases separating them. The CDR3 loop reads CASSLDRAQETQYF. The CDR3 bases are TGTGCCAGCAGCTTAGACAGGGCTCAAGAGACCCAGTACTTC.

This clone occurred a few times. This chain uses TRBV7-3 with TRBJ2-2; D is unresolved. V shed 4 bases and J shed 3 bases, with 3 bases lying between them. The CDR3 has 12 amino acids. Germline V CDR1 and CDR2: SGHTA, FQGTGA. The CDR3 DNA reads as TGTGCCAGCAGCTCGGACACCGGGGAGCTGTTTTTT. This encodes CASSSDTGELFF. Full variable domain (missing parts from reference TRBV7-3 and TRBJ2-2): GAGVSQTPSNKVTEKGKYVELRCDPISGHTALYWYRQSLGQGPEFLIYFQGTGAADDSGLPNDRFFAVRPEGSVSTLKIQRTERGDSAVYLCASSSDTGELFFGEGSRLTVL.

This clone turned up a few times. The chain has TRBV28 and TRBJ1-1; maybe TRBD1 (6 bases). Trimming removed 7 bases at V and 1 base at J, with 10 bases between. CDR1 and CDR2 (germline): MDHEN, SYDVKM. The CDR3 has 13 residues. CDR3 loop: CASTETGNTEAFF. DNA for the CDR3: TGTGCCAGCACCGAGACAGGGAACACTGAAGCTTTCTTT.

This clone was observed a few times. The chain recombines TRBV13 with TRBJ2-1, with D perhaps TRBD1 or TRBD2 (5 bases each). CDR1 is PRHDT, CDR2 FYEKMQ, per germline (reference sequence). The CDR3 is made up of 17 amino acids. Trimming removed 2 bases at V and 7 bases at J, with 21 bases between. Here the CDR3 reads CASSLTLGDLSSNEQFF. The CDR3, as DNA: TGTGCCAGCAGCTTAACCCTCGGGGACCTCTCTTCAAATGAGCAGTTCTTC.

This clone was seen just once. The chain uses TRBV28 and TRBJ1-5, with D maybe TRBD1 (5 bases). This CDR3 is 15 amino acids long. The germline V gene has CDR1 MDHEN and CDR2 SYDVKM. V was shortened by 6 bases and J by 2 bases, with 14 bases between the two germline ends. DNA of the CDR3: TGTGCCAGCAGCTCCTTCGGGGCACGCAATCAGCCCCAGCATTTT. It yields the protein CASSSFGARNQPQHF.

CDR3 DNA sequence: TGTGCCAGCAGTTACTCGGGACAGAGCTATGGCTACACCTTC. It codes for CASSYSGQSYGYTF. The chain carries TRBV6-5 and TRBJ1-2; 7 bases are shared with TRBD1. The CDR3 sequence is 14 residues long. V gave up 0 bases and J gave up 4 bases; unmatched junction bases: 2. The germline V gene encodes CDR1 MNHEY and CDR2 SVGAGI.

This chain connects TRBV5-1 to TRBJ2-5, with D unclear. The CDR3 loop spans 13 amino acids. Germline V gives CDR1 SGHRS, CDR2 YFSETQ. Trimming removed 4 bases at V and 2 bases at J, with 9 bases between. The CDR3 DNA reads TGCGCCAGCAGCCGTACACTACAAGAGACCCAGTACTTC. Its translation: CASSRTLQETQYF.

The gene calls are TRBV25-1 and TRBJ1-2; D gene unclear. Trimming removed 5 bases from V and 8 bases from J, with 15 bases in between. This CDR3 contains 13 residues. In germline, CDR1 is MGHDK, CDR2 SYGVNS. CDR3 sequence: CASSKPGTSGYTF. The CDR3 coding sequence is TGTGCCAGCAGTAAGCCGGGAACATCCGGCTACACCTTC.

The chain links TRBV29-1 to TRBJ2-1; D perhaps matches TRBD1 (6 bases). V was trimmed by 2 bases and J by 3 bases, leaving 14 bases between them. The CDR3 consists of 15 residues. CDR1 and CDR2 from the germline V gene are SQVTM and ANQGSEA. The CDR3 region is CSVERGRGYYNEQFF. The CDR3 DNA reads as TGCAGCGTTGAAAGGGGCAGGGGATACTACAATGAGCAGTTCTTC.

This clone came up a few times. The CDR3 sequence: CASSLRGRASYEQYF. CDR3 nucleotides: TGTGCCAGCAGCTTAAGGGGGAGAGCTTCCTACGAGCAGTACTTC. V usage is TRBV7-9 and J usage is TRBJ2-7, with a tentative D call TRBD1 (6 bases). The CDR3 spans 15 residues. The V end lost 2 bases, the J end lost 1 base, and 12 bases lay between the germline ends. Germline lookup yields CDR1 SEHNR and CDR2 FQNEAQ (reference sequence).